This T cell receptor beta chain was observed in a study of blood T cell repertoires in COVID-19 (dated by TCRdb to 2020 to 2021). For context, the study as a whole: The collaborator samples originated in the United States, Italy and Spain and spanned the acute and convalescent phases of COVID-19. The material from the prospective study consisted of cDNA or gDNA derived from T cells, B-cell-depleted T cells, or PBMCs. The dataset comprised deeply sampled blood TCRbeta repertoires from subjects exposed to, actively infected with, or recovered from COVID-19. A freely available public database, intended as a resource for researchers studying the immune response to SARS-CoV-2, is where the repertoires were released. Samples were obtained from the ongoing ImmuneRACE study (first 160 participants) and from some 1,200 subjects provided by 6 global collaborators. A de-identified subject ID, COVID-19 status, age in years and sex were almost always included in the sample metadata. Where available, HLA class I and class II types were taken from metadata supplied by the sample provider and were not determined by assay-based typing.

TCRbeta CDR3 regions were amplified from genomic DNA using the immunoSEQ Assay, a bias-controlled multiplex PCR. The published analysis was carried out like this. Within the assay, amplification of reference gene primers was used to estimate how many nucleated cells each sample contained. Sequence reads were collapsed and filtered to measure the absolute abundance of every unique TCRbeta CDR3 rearrangement. For each sample, productive Simpson clonality was calculated by taking the square root of Simpson's diversity index across productive rearrangements. The source is immuneACCESS, and TCRdb retained only in-frame sequences with V and J called. Part of the clones is not carried over; for the studies checked, unresolved V genes explain less than half of this, and the remainder is unexplained. V and J calls and clone size are as listed in that table; D and trimming were resolved from the DNA. The sample contains approximately 200,000 clones, roughly 89% of them found a single time. The ten largest clonotypes hold over 2% of the sample.

Broader findings and caveats from the paper: The amount of clinical and demographic metadata varied by source and participant and was provided uncurated.

Notes on this clone: Its antigen specificity is not known. The input lacks base qualities; no much larger clone sits a single base away.

Participants in the prospective study were enrolled through a virtual design, were aged about 18 to 89 years, and lived in 24 United States geographic areas. Cohort assignment in the prospective study relied on participant-reported clinical history from a screening survey and a study questionnaire. In the prospective study, whole blood, serum and a nasopharyngeal or oropharyngeal swab were collected from each participant by mobile phlebotomists. Additional blood draws and questionnaires over an approximately 2-month period could optionally be provided by prospective study participants. Prospective study blood samples were shipped either frozen or at room temperature before DNA extraction. Via the germline V gene (reference sequence), CDR1 is LNHDA and CDR2 SQIVND. Including cysteine and phenylalanine, the CDR3 has 15 amino acids. Kept here is only the CDR3 DNA, which spans 45 bases and is read in frame from base 1. Trimming costs V 7 bases and J 0 bases, and their ends lie 10 bases apart.

The chain is encoded by TRBV19 joined to TRBJ2-6, with no confidently assigned D gene. Sequenced input: PBMCs or T cells enriched from blood (not recorded which). This receptor was obtained from a middle-aged woman with acute COVID-19. The CDR3 loop reads CASTGSASGANVLTF. The sequence in DNA is TGTGCCAGTACTGGCAGTGCCTCTGGGGCCAACGTCCTGACTTTC.